The 24 T cell receptor beta chains below were found in one sample sequenced in a study of shared clonotypes between healthy human individuals. This table comes from immunoSEQ multiplex PCR, and its TCRdb copy is limited to in-frame clones, with some not included. The table shows some 550,000 clones, with around 97% occurring only once. The specimen sequenced was naive CD4+ T cells sorted from blood. The subset here: CD45RA+ positively selected. These receptor sequences come from a woman aged 30 to 39 in good health.

The genes are TRBV7-2 and TRBJ1-1; the D is unclear. V lost 1 base and J lost 1, with 13 bases in between. Looked up from germline, CDR1 is SGHTA and CDR2 is FQGNSA. The CDR3 loop spans 16 amino acids. In DNA form, the CDR3 reads TGTGCCAGCAGCTTAGAGGCTGGGCTTGGGAACACTGAAGCTTTCTTT. It is translated as CASSLEAGLGNTEAFF.

This clone was seen a single time. CDR3 in DNA: TGTGCCAGCAGTGAACATCAGGGACATTCAAATGAGCAGTTCTTC. This codes for CASSEHQGHSNEQFF. J is TRBJ2-1 and V is TRBV6-1, with D perhaps TRBD1 (6 bases). Germline CDR1 MNHNS, CDR2 SASEGT. The V end was cut by 2 bases, the J end by 7 bases, with 15 bases between. This CDR3 comprises 15 residues.

This chain joins TRBV14 and TRBJ1-2; D gene unclear. This CDR3 is 13 amino acids long. V was clipped by 4 bases and J by 0 bases, with 6 bases between them. Germline lookup yields CDR1 SGHDN and CDR2 FVKESK. The CDR3, as DNA: TGTGCCAGCAGCCCCCGGACTAACTATGGCTACACCTTC. Translation: CASSPRTNYGYTF.

Only one count was recorded for this clone. The rearrangement joins TRBV19 to TRBJ1-4, with TRBD1 identical over 7 bases. Germline loops: CDR1 LNHDA, CDR2 SQIVND (reference sequence). After removal of 7 bases from V and 6 bases from J, the junction contained 8 bases not matched to a gene. The CDR3 consists of 14 residues. Here the CDR3 DNA reads TGTGCCAGTAACAACAGGGGAGGAGATGAAAAACTGTTTTTT. Its translation is CASNNRGGDEKLFF.

This chain links TRBV28 with TRBJ2-3; TRBD2 matches 14 bases. J gave up 5 bases and V 6 bases, and 10 bases lay outside the gene matches. Germline values: CDR1 MDHEN, CDR2 SYDVKM. There are 17 residues in the CDR3. CDR3 nucleotides: TGTGCCAGCAGACGCCCGGGACTAGCGGGAGTGAAAGATACGCAGTATTTT. Its translation: CASRRPGLAGVKDTQYF.

The rearrangement links TRBV9 to TRBJ1-4; no definite D call. Trimming left V 3 bases short and J 3 bases short, with 9 bases between. The CDR3 sequence is 14 residues long. The germline CDR1 and CDR2 sequences are SGDLS and YYNGEE. This CDR3 reads CASSEGGPNEKLFF. Written as DNA, the CDR3 is TGTGCCAGCAGCGAGGGTGGTCCTAATGAAAAACTGTTTTTT.

The CDR3 nucleotides read TGTGCCAGCAGCTTGATGAGCGAGCGGACTAACAATGAGCAGTTCTTC. Translating gives CASSLMSERTNNEQFF. The gene calls are TRBV5-5 and TRBJ2-1; a weak D match, TRBD2 (6 bases). The germline gives CDR1 SGHKS, CDR2 YYEKEE (reference sequence). The CDR3 is 16 amino acids. Trimming took off 1 base at V and 5 bases at J, with 16 bases between the two ends.

This chain uses TRBV7-8 with TRBJ2-7, with a possible D match to TRBD1 (6 bases). The V end was cut by 4 bases, the J end by 6 bases, with 19 bases between. This CDR3 spans 15 amino acids. Looked up from germline, CDR1 is SGHVS and CDR2 is FQNEAQ. CDR3 sequence reads: CASSYLGTTSIEQYF. The DNA of the CDR3 is TGTGCCAGCAGCTACCTTGGGACAACCTCGATCGAGCAGTACTTC.

This clone has a single count. The gene calls are TRBV7-2 and TRBJ2-5, with D possibly TRBD2 on 5 matching bases. V was shortened by 2 bases and J by 7 bases, with 17 bases between the two germline ends. The CDR3 has 15 amino acids. Germline V gene data show CDR1 as SGHTA and CDR2 as FQGNSA. The CDR3 region has the DNA TGTGCCAGCAGCTTAACGACGGAGCGGCCTGGGACCCAGTACTTC. As protein: CASSLTTERPGTQYF.

The chain uses TRBV11-2 and TRBJ2-2, with D tentatively TRBD1 (6 bases). There are 15 residues in the CDR3. The germline V gene encodes CDR1 SGHAT and CDR2 FQNNGV. Trimming took 1 base from V and 6 from J, leaving 12 bases between them. CDR3 nucleotide sequence: TGTGCCAGCAGCTTAGGCAACAGGGTCTCCGGGGAGCTGTTTTTT. Protein: CASSLGNRVSGELFF.

The V call is TRBV2, the J call TRBJ1-1; tentatively, D is TRBD1 (5 bases). The V gene lost 5 bases and the J gene lost 6 bases, with 16 bases spanning the gap. The CDR3 is 14 residues long. CDR1 and CDR2 (germline): SNHLY, FYNNEI. The CDR3 DNA reads as TGTGCCAGCAGTAGACCGGGGGGAAGGGCTGAAGCTTTCTTT. This translates into CASSRPGGRAEAFF. Combining the CDR3 with reference TRBV2 and TRBJ1-1 gives the whole variable domain EPEVTQTPSHQVTQMGQEVILRCVPISNHLYFYWYRQILGQKVEFLVSFYNNEISEKSEIFDDQFSVERPDGSNFTLKIRSTKLEDSAMYFCASSRPGGRAEAFFGQGTRLTVV.

The chain has TRBV28 and TRBJ2-3, with D perhaps TRBD2 (5 bases). Germline loops: CDR1 MDHEN, CDR2 SYDVKM. The CDR3 extends over 14 amino acids. Trimming pared 6 bases from V and 6 bases from J, leaving 16 bases between. The CDR3, as DNA: TGTGCCAGCAGCCGCGGCGGGCCTGGCGATACGCAGTATTTT. This sequence encodes CASSRGGPGDTQYF. Variable domain in full (rest from reference TRBV28 and TRBJ2-3): DVKVTQSSRYLVKRTGEKVFLECVQDMDHENMFWYRQDPGLGLRLIYFSYDVKMKEKGDIPEGYSVSREKKERFSLILESASTNQTSMYLCASSRGGPGDTQYFGPGTRLTVL.

This clone occurred once. The chain joins TRBV27 to TRBJ2-1; TRBD2 is a possible D gene (6 bases). The CDR3 spans 15 residues. CDR1 is MNHEY, CDR2 SMNVEV, per germline (reference sequence). Trimming shortened V by 3 bases and J by 6 bases, and 15 bases separated the two germline ends. In nucleotides, the CDR3 is TGTGCCAGCAGTTTTGGAGGGAGTAGTAGCAATGAGCAGTTCTTC. It translates to CASSFGGSSSNEQFF.

The chain uses TRBV6-1 and TRBJ2-3; unclear D gene. Germline values: CDR1 MNHNS, CDR2 SASEGT. Trimming removed 3 bases at V and 0 bases at J, with 10 bases between. The CDR3 runs to 15 residues. The CDR3 is CASSDPRASTDTQYF. As DNA, the CDR3 is TGTGCCAGCAGTGATCCCCGGGCCAGCACAGATACGCAGTATTTT.

The gene calls are TRBV29-1 and TRBJ1-4; D is uncertain. Deletions cut 0 bases from V and 11 bases from J, with 22 bases between. The CDR3 has 16 residues. From germline, CDR1 is SQVTM and CDR2 ANQGSEA. In DNA form, the CDR3 reads TGCAGCGTTGAAGACAGAACAGACTGGGGATTTGGGAAACTGTTTTTT. It specifies CSVEDRTDWGFGKLFF.

V and J are TRBV28 and TRBJ2-5; no clear D gene. The V gene's germline CDR1 is MDHEN and CDR2 SYDVKM. This CDR3 region has 11 residues. Trimming shortened V by 8 bases and J by 5 bases, and 9 bases separated the two germline ends. The CDR3 DNA sequence: TGTGCCAGCCAGTTGGACGAGACCCAGTACTTC. Its translation is CASQLDETQYF. Full variable domain (remainder filled in from reference TRBV28 and TRBJ2-5): DVKVTQSSRYLVKRTGEKVFLECVQDMDHENMFWYRQDPGLGLRLIYFSYDVKMKEKGDIPEGYSVSREKKERFSLILESASTNQTSMYLCASQLDETQYFGPGTRLLVL.

The chain carries TRBV5-1 and TRBJ1-2; TRBD1 agrees at 7 bases. The CDR3 length is 13 residues. Germline-derived CDR1 and CDR2 are SGHRS and YFSETQ. Losses at the gene ends were 0 bases for V and 7 bases for J; bases not matched to a gene: 3. Here the CDR3 DNA reads TGCGCCAGCAGCTTGGAGTCAGGGGGTGGCTACACCTTC. Its translation is CASSLESGGGYTF.

V usage is TRBV28 and J usage is TRBJ2-1, with unresolved D. Germline loops: CDR1 MDHEN, CDR2 SYDVKM. Trimming took off 4 bases at V and 2 bases at J, with 6 bases between the two ends. This CDR3 is 13 amino acids long. The CDR3 DNA reads TGTGCCAGCAGTTCGGGCACCTACAATGAGCAGTTCTTC. Its protein product is CASSSGTYNEQFF.

A remark on this clone: The sample contains more than one DNA sequence encoding this CDR3. The V call is TRBV6-5, the J call TRBJ1-5; the D is unclear. Trimming stripped 0 bases from V and 1 base from J, with 7 bases between. CDR1 is MNHEY, CDR2 SVGAGI, per germline. This CDR3 is built from 15 residues. The CDR3 loop is CASSYSGGSNQPQHF. CDR3 sequence (DNA): TGTGCCAGCAGTTACTCTGGAGGGAGCAATCAGCCCCAGCATTTT.

In DNA form, the CDR3 reads TGTGCCAGCAGCCTTGAAGCCCGGGACATCGGTTCAGAGCAGTACTTC. Translated, it gives CASSLEARDIGSEQYF. The chain joins TRBV27 to TRBJ2-7, with TRBD1 as a possible D gene (6 bases). Deletions cut 6 bases from V and 7 bases from J, with 25 bases between. Germline V lookup: CDR1 MNHEY, CDR2 SMNVEV (reference sequence). CDR3 size: 16 residues.

This clone was seen once. The junction shows a germline mismatch at one end, possibly a read error. The chain joins TRBV10-1 to TRBJ2-7; no definite D call. Looked up from germline, CDR1 is WNHNN and CDR2 is SYGVQD (reference sequence). The CDR3 runs to 17 residues. The CDR3 sequence: CASSEPSPLVGHYGQYF. The DNA for the CDR3 is TGCGCCAGCAGTGAGCCGTCCCCCCTCGTAGGCCACTACGGGCAGTACTTC.

CDR3 in amino acids: CASSLDRGIANYGYTF. The DNA for the CDR3 is TGTGCCAGCAGCTTGGACAGAGGAATAGCTAACTATGGCTACACCTTC. The chain links TRBV5-6 to TRBJ1-2; no reliable D call. V was pared by 0 bases and J by 0 bases, with 12 bases between. Germline V gene lookup returns CDR1 SGHDT and CDR2 YYEEEE. This CDR3 contains 16 residues.

This chain uses TRBV10-3 with TRBJ1-1, with D uncertain. This CDR3 contains 13 residues. The germline gives CDR1 ENHRY, CDR2 SYGVKD. Trimming shortened V by 7 bases and J by 3 bases, and 12 bases separated the two germline ends. The CDR3 nucleotides are TGTGCCATCAAATTGGCAGCGGACACTGAAGCTTTCTTT. This codes for CAIKLAADTEAFF.

The chain uses TRBV19 and TRBJ2-6, with 12 positions matching TRBD2. Germline trimming cut 7 bases from V and 9 bases from J; bases unmatched to any gene: 7. Germline V gene data show CDR1 as LNHDA and CDR2 as SQIVND (reference sequence). CDR3 size: 15 residues. The CDR3 here is CASTPGLAGLNVLTF. The CDR3 DNA reads as TGTGCCAGTACCCCTGGACTAGCGGGACTCAACGTCCTGACTTTC.